What follows are 28 T cell receptor beta chains derived from one specimen sequenced in a study of OX40 agonist ivuxolimab in advanced cancers. Libraries came from the immunoSEQ multiplex PCR assay. What TCRdb holds here is the immuneACCESS table cut down to in-frame rearrangements. Part of the clones is not present; checked against another copy, under half of the missing clones reflect an unresolved V gene, and the others are unexplained. This sample holds some 73,000 clones; around 89% were observed only once. About 10% of the sample goes to the ten largest clones. The sequencing here drew on CD4+ or CD8+ T cells sorted from blood, taken in a trial of the OX40 agonist ivuxolimab. Every receptor here comes from an adult with an advanced solid tumor such as melanoma, head and neck, liver or kidney cancer.

V is TRBV5-1 and J is TRBJ2-7, with D perhaps TRBD2 (6 bases). The CDR3 is 14 residues long. From germline, CDR1 is SGHRS and CDR2 YFSETQ. The V gene lost 3 bases and the J gene lost 0 bases, with 10 bases spanning the gap. The CDR3: CASSSRGLSYEQYF. The DNA for the CDR3 is TGCGCCAGCAGCTCGCGGGGCCTCTCCTACGAGCAGTACTTC.

The gene calls are TRBV4-1 and TRBJ1-5, with a weak D call TRBD1 (5 bases). Trimming shortened V by 0 bases and J by 7 bases, and 13 bases separated the two germline ends. CDR3 length: 15 amino acids. Germline CDR1 reads MGHRA; CDR2 reads YSYEKL. CDR3 DNA sequence: TGCGCCAGCAGCCAAGATAGGGGATATGGACAGCCCCAGCATTTT. Its protein product is CASSQDRGYGQPQHF.

J is TRBJ1-5 and V is TRBV5-4; D remains ambiguous. The germline V and J ends were trimmed by 4 bases and 5 bases, with 13 bases remaining between them. Germline CDR1 and CDR2: SGHNT and YYREEE (reference sequence). The CDR3 covers 14 residues. The CDR3: CASSLLVSDQPQHF. The CDR3 coding sequence is TGTGCCAGCAGCCTCCTCGTTTCCGATCAGCCCCAGCATTTT.

For this clone: Other nucleotide sequences from this sample produce the same CDR3. The chain has TRBV19 and TRBJ1-1, with unresolved D. CDR3 length: 14 amino acids. Germline CDR1 LNHDA, CDR2 SQIVND (reference sequence). Trimming pared 1 base from V and 0 bases from J, leaving 6 bases between. The CDR3 DNA reads as TGTGCCAGTAGTATAGGCAGCATGAACACTGAAGCTTTCTTT. It encodes CASSIGSMNTEAFF.

The table lists this clone with a count of one. V gene TRBV7-8 combines with J gene TRBJ2-7, with D unresolved. Deletions cut 0 bases from V and 6 bases from J, with 9 bases between. The CDR3 totals 13 residues. From germline, CDR1 is SGHVS and CDR2 FQNEAQ. This chain's CDR3 is CASSLAGLSEQYF. The CDR3, as DNA: TGTGCCAGCAGCTTAGCGGGGTTGTCCGAGCAGTACTTC. The variable domain in full, completed from reference TRBV7-8 and TRBJ2-7, reads GAGVSQSPRYKVAKRGQDVALRCDPISGHVSLFWYQQALGQGPEFLTYFQNEAQLDKSGLPSDRFFAERPEGSVSTLKIQRTQQEDSAVYLCASSLAGLSEQYFGPGTRLTVT.

This clone was detected only once. Distinct nucleotide sequences in the sample also encode this CDR3. The chain is built from TRBV29-1 and TRBJ2-1; 7 nucleotides line up with TRBD2. The germline V gene has CDR1 SQVTM and CDR2 ANQGSEA. V shed 6 bases and J 3 bases; nucleotides not matched to a gene: 5. The length of the CDR3 is 13 residues. The DNA of the CDR3 is TGCAGCGTGGCGGGCGGGAGCTACAATGAGCAGTTCTTC. As protein: CSVAGGSYNEQFF.

The chain links TRBV21-1 to TRBJ1-2. TRBV21-1 is marked as a pseudogene. This CDR3 contains 13 residues. The CDR3 reads CASTGRENYGYTF. CDR3 DNA sequence: TGTGCCAGCACCGGCAGGGAGAACTATGGCTACACCTTC.

J is TRBJ1-1 and V is TRBV5-6, with unresolved D. CDR3 length: 13 residues. CDR1 is SGHDT, CDR2 YYEEEE, per germline. Trimming cost V 3 bases and J 2 bases, with 8 bases left between them. The CDR3 region has the DNA TGTGCCAGCAGCTCACAGATAAACACTGAAGCTTTCTTT. Encoded protein: CASSSQINTEAFF.

The gene calls are TRBV27 and TRBJ1-3; the match to TRBD1 covers 7 bases. Germline trimming cut 5 bases from V and 2 bases from J; bases unmatched to any gene: 3. CDR3 length: 14 residues. CDR1 and CDR2 (germline): MNHEY, SMNVEV (reference sequence). The CDR3 loop is CASSLTGPGNTIYF. Written as DNA, the CDR3 is TGTGCCAGCAGTCTGACAGGGCCTGGAAACACCATATATTTT.

The chain carries TRBV5-1 and TRBJ2-3; D is perhaps TRBD2 (7 bases). Germline values: CDR1 SGHRS, CDR2 YFSETQ. Trimming removed 1 base from V and 5 bases from J, with 14 bases in between. CDR3 length equals 15 residues. This CDR3 is CASSLLGGLQDTQYF. CDR3 bases: TGCGCCAGCAGCTTGTTGGGGGGGCTACAAGATACGCAGTATTTT.

V is TRBV19 and J is TRBJ2-2; no clear D. The CDR3 contains 14 residues. Between the trimmed V and J ends, which lost 7 bases and 4 bases, there was a span of 13 bases. CDR1 and CDR2 from the germline V gene are LNHDA and SQIVND (reference sequence). The CDR3 DNA sequence: TGTGCCAGTACGAGTCCCTGGGCCACCGGGGAGCTGTTTTTT. Translated, it gives CASTSPWATGELFF. Looking up the rest from reference TRBV19 and TRBJ2-2 gives the full variable domain: DGGITQSPKYLFRKEGQNVTLSCEQNLNHDAMYWYRQDPGQGLRLIYYSQIVNDFQKGDIAEGYSVSREKKESFPLTVTSAQKNPTAFYLCASTSPWATGELFFGEGSRLTVL.

The rearrangement joins TRBV27 to TRBJ2-3; 9 bases match TRBD2. V lost 1 base and J lost 1; bases outside the gene matches: 3. Germline CDR1 MNHEY, CDR2 SMNVEV (reference sequence). This CDR3 contains 16 residues. The CDR3 nucleotides are TGTGCCAGCAGTTTATTGCGGACTAGCGGCACAGATACGCAGTATTTT. This gives the protein CASSLLRTSGTDTQYF.

The genes are TRBV19 and TRBJ2-7; possibly TRBD1 for D (5 bases). The length of the CDR3 is 12 residues. Germline V CDR1 and CDR2: LNHDA, SQIVND (reference sequence). Trimming cost V 9 bases and J 5 bases, with 14 bases left between them. Here the CDR3 DNA reads TGTGCCAGCGGCCAGGGTTACCACGAGCAGTACTTC. It yields the protein CASGQGYHEQYF.

The chain links TRBV5-6 to TRBJ2-5; the D is unclear. Trimming pared 4 bases from V and 2 bases from J, leaving 9 bases between. The CDR3 has 13 amino acids. CDR1 SGHDT and CDR2 YYEEEE come from the germline V gene. The CDR3 sequence is CASSRFGQETQYF. As DNA, the CDR3 is TGTGCCAGCAGCCGGTTTGGACAAGAGACCCAGTACTTC.

The J gene is TRBJ2-3, the V gene TRBV9, with D unclear. The CDR3 is made up of 13 amino acids. V was shortened by 6 bases and J by 0 bases, with 8 bases between the two germline ends. The V gene's germline CDR1 is SGDLS and CDR2 YYNGEE. CDR3 protein: CASKGSSTDTQYF. CDR3 bases: TGTGCCAGCAAGGGCTCGAGCACAGATACGCAGTATTTT.

The chain links TRBV5-1 to TRBJ2-7, with no clear D. Looked up from germline, CDR1 is SGHRS and CDR2 is YFSETQ. This CDR3 contains 14 residues. V dropped 4 bases and J dropped 2 bases, with 13 bases sitting between them. The CDR3 sequence: CASSPADGPYEQYF. The CDR3 DNA sequence: TGCGCCAGCAGCCCCGCAGACGGGCCCTACGAGCAGTACTTC.

V usage is TRBV7-3 and J usage is TRBJ2-1; 7 nucleotides agree with TRBD2. The V gene end was trimmed by 5 bases and the J gene end by 4 bases; junction bases not matched to a gene: 14. This CDR3 is built from 17 residues. Germline assignment: CDR1 SGHTA and CDR2 FQGTGA. The CDR3 region is CASSMNHFGEGYNEQFF. The CDR3 nucleotides read TGTGCCAGCAGCATGAACCATTTTGGGGAGGGTTACAATGAGCAGTTCTTC.

This clone was counted only a few times. This rearrangement joins TRBV7-9 to TRBJ2-5; 7 bases map to TRBD2. The CDR3 is made up of 15 amino acids. V was clipped by 3 bases and J by 4 bases; unmatched bases: 8. Per germline, CDR1 SEHNR and CDR2 FQNEAQ (reference sequence). DNA of the CDR3: TGTGCCAGCAGCTTCGGGGTTGGGGAGGGAGAGACCCAGTACTTC. This encodes CASSFGVGEGETQYF.

This clone was counted a few times. This may be a read error, as it is one base from a much larger clone. Other nucleotide sequences from this sample produce the same CDR3. The chain joins TRBV4-1 to TRBJ1-5, with TRBD1 as a possible D gene (5 bases). V lost 3 bases and J lost 2, with 5 bases in between. Germline V CDR1 and CDR2: MGHRA, YSYEKL. The CDR3 is 13 residues long. CDR3 region: CASSQGGNQPQHF. The CDR3 nucleotides are TGCGCCAGCAGCCAGGGGGGCAATCAGCCCCAGCATTTT.

The chain couples TRBV27 to TRBJ2-3, with D possibly TRBD2 on 5 matching bases. The V and J ends lost 6 bases and 1 base respectively, with 14 bases between them. The CDR3 totals 15 residues. The germline gives CDR1 MNHEY, CDR2 SMNVEV (reference sequence). CDR3 sequence reads: CASSPRGGRTDTQYF. As DNA, the CDR3 is TGTGCCAGCAGCCCCCGGGGTGGGCGCACAGATACGCAGTATTTT.

The V and J genes are TRBV13 and TRBJ1-3; D remains ambiguous. The length of the CDR3 is 14 residues. The germline V gene has CDR1 PRHDT and CDR2 FYEKMQ (reference sequence). The ends were cut back, 4 bases at V and 2 bases at J, with 9 bases in the middle. As DNA, the CDR3 is TGTGCCAGCAGCTCAAGGGCGCCTGGAAACACCATATATTTT. It yields the protein CASSSRAPGNTIYF.

The V and J genes are TRBV7-3 and TRBJ2-1; 11 bases map to TRBD1. This CDR3 is 16 amino acids long. Germline V lookup: CDR1 SGHTA, CDR2 FQGTGA. J gave up 8 bases and V 5 bases, and 11 bases lay outside the gene matches. CDR3 loop: CASSAGGTGGRDEQFF. In DNA, the CDR3 is TGTGCCAGCAGCGCAGGAGGGACAGGGGGACGCGATGAGCAGTTCTTC. The complete variable domain, with remaining parts taken from reference TRBV7-3 and TRBJ2-1, reads GAGVSQTPSNKVTEKGKYVELRCDPISGHTALYWYRQSLGQGPEFLIYFQGTGAADDSGLPNDRFFAVRPEGSVSTLKIQRTERGDSAVYLCASSAGGTGGRDEQFFGPGTRLTVL.

This rearrangement joins TRBV19 to TRBJ1-2; D gene ambiguous. This CDR3 spans 13 amino acids. Trimming took 6 bases from V and 3 from J, leaving 11 bases between them. Germline CDR1 is LNHDA and CDR2 is SQIVND (reference sequence). The CDR3 bases are TGTGCCAGTAGGGTATACGGTGACTATGGCTACACCTTC. Translation gives CASRVYGDYGYTF.

This chain joins TRBV7-9 and TRBJ1-2; D unclear. Trimming removed 0 bases at V and 2 bases at J, with 10 bases between. The CDR3 contains 15 residues. The V gene's germline CDR1 is SEHNR and CDR2 FQNEAQ (reference sequence). CDR3 nucleotide sequence: TGTGCCAGCAGCTTAGCGGCAACTACGAACTATGGCTACACCTTC. Protein product: CASSLAATTNYGYTF.

The chain employs TRBV6-1 and TRBJ2-7; D may be TRBD1 (5 bases). Germline V CDR1 and CDR2: MNHNS, SASEGT. Between the trimmed V and J ends, which lost 0 bases and 7 bases, there was a span of 13 bases. CDR3 length equals 14 residues. The CDR3 spells CASSEAGVTGEQYF. The CDR3 coding sequence is TGTGCCAGCAGTGAAGCAGGGGTTACCGGAGAGCAGTACTTC.

The chain recombines TRBV5-6 with TRBJ2-1; D uncertain. V was clipped by 0 bases and J by 8 bases, with 6 bases between them. The CDR3 has 12 residues. CDR1 SGHDT and CDR2 YYEEEE come from the germline V gene. The CDR3 is CASSLVPHEQFF. CDR3 DNA: TGTGCCAGCAGCTTGGTTCCGCATGAGCAGTTCTTC.

J is TRBJ2-3 and V is TRBV19; the D gene is possibly TRBD1 (5 bases). The germline V gene encodes CDR1 LNHDA and CDR2 SQIVND (reference sequence). The CDR3 contains 12 residues. V was pared by 6 bases and J by 6 bases, with 10 bases between. Written as DNA, the CDR3 is TGTGCCAGTAGGCAGGGCCTGGATACGCAGTATTTT. Protein: CASRQGLDTQYF.

The chain joins TRBV6-6 to TRBJ1-5; D call uncertain. Trimming left V 6 bases short and J 0 bases short, with 9 bases between. Germline values: CDR1 MNHNY, CDR2 SVGAGI (reference sequence). The CDR3 runs to 14 residues. This chain's CDR3 is CASSQPYSNQPQHF. As DNA, the CDR3 is TGTGCCAGCAGCCAACCTTATAGCAATCAGCCCCAGCATTTT.